The rows below give T cell receptor beta chains drawn from one sample of a study of cytomegalovirus exposure and HLA in healthy donors. The assay was immunoSEQ multiplex PCR, and TCRdb's table has in-frame clones only and misses some. The sample lists roughly 120,000 clones; 70% to 80% were seen once. The source material was PBMCs. The source of these receptors is a woman in her twenties or thirties in good health and CMV-seropositive. Each CDR3 is given with its conserved first and last residue. The D gene is left open where the match is weak. The size entry is marked missing in some rows and otherwise reads once, few, many or a size class.

clone_size,v_call,d_call,j_call,cdr3_aa,cdr3_nt
.,TRBV6-1,.,TRBJ1-2,CASSEAGPSRNGYTF,TGTGCCAGCAGTGAGGCGGGGCCCAGTAGGAATGGCTACACCTTC
few,TRBV19,.,TRBJ2-3,CASRFRAGDTDTQYF,TGTGCCAGTAGGTTCCGGGCAGGGGACACAGATACGCAGTATTTT
few,TRBV5-1,.,TRBJ2-3,CASSLGDGDTQYF,TGCGCCAGCAGCTTGGGAGATGGAGATACGCAGTATTTT
few,TRBV9,.,TRBJ1-1,CASSSGQNTEAFF,TGTGCCAGCAGCTCAGGCCAGAACACTGAAGCTTTCTTT
.,TRBV11-3,TRBD1,TRBJ2-7,CASSRRQGSYEQYF,TGTGCCAGCAGTCGTAGACAGGGGAGCTACGAGCAGTACTTC
few,TRBV9,.,TRBJ1-4,CASSVAPSTVSEKLFF,TGTGCCAGCAGCGTAGCTCCATCGACTGTAAGTGAAAAACTGTTTTTT
few,TRBV5-1,TRBD1,TRBJ1-3,CASTPGTEGNTIYF,TGCGCCAGCACCCCGGGGACAGAGGGAAACACCATATATTTT
few,TRBV5-4,TRBD2,TRBJ2-1,CASSNQRGVYNEQFF,TGTGCCAGCAGCAACCAGCGGGGGGTCTACAATGAGCAGTTCTTC
.,TRBV10-3,TRBD1,TRBJ1-5,CAISESSYRGLQPQHF,TGTGCCATCAGTGAATCGTCATACAGGGGGCTACAGCCCCAGCATTTT
.,TRBV29-1,.,TRBJ2-7,CSVFLRGQQYF,TGCAGCGTTTTCCTGAGAGGTCAGCAGTACTTC
.,TRBV23-1,TRBD1,TRBJ2-7,CASRDRSYEQYF,TGCGCCAGCAGGGACAGGTCCTACGAGCAGTACTTC
.,TRBV6-1,.,TRBJ2-7,CAITRSDSSLYEQYF,TGTGCCATTACCAGGAGCGACAGTAGTCTTTACGAGCAGTACTTC
.,TRBV29-1,.,TRBJ2-2,CSVAGRSGGLFF,TGCAGCGTTGCAGGGAGGAGTGGGGGGCTGTTTTTT
.,TRBV18,.,TRBJ1-1,CASSLQGNTEAFF,TGTGCCAGCTCACTTCAGGGAAACACTGAAGCTTTCTTT
once,TRBV7-3,.,TRBJ2-1,CASSFGLTHSYNEQFF,TGTGCCAGCAGCTTCGGACTGACTCACTCCTACAATGAGCAGTTCTTC
.,TRBV30,.,TRBJ1-1,CAWSPSNSEAFF,TGTGCCTGGAGCCCCTCGAACTCTGAAGCTTTCTTT
.,TRBV19,.,TRBJ2-7,CASSTLTQGPVYEQYF,TGTGCCAGTAGTACCCTCACACAGGGACCGGTCTACGAGCAGTACTTC
.,TRBV7-2,.,TRBJ1-4,CASSAPNRAEKLFF,TGTGCCAGCAGCGCCCCGAACAGGGCTGAAAAACTGTTTTTT
.,TRBV6-5,TRBD1,TRBJ1-5,CASRRGPSQPQHF,TGTGCCAGCAGGAGGGGGCCAAGTCAGCCCCAGCATTTT
once,TRBV7-9,.,TRBJ1-1,CASSRGYTEAFF,TGTGCCAGCAGCCGAGGATACACTGAAGCTTTCTTT
.,TRBV6-5,TRBD1,TRBJ2-5,CASRRTGEETQYF,TGTGCCAGCAGACGGACAGGGGAAGAGACCCAGTACTTC
.,TRBV7-9,.,TRBJ1-1,CASSLGTIYAFF,TGTGCCAGCAGCCTCGGGACAATTTACGCTTTCTTT
.,TRBV5-4,TRBD1,TRBJ1-5,CASSRGPGQGSDQPQHF,TGTGCCAGCAGCCGAGGCCCGGGACAGGGGTCCGATCAGCCCCAGCATTTT
.,TRBV5-6,TRBD2,TRBJ2-5,CASSLGTSLETQYF,TGTGCCAGCAGCTTGGGGACTAGCTTGGAGACCCAGTACTTC
.,TRBV5-1,TRBD1,TRBJ1-2,CASSLGQGNYGYTF,TGCGCCAGCAGCCTAGGACAGGGTAACTATGGCTACACCTTC
.,TRBV7-8,TRBD1,TRBJ1-1,CASSLASRGLTNTEAFF,TGTGCCAGCAGCTTAGCTTCTAGGGGGCTCACGAACACTGAAGCTTTCTTT
once,TRBV7-6,.,TRBJ2-3,CASSPQTTSTDTQYF,TGTGCCAGCAGCCCGCAGACTACGAGCACAGATACGCAGTATTTT
.,TRBV10-3,.,TRBJ2-3,CAHSGEGTDTQYF,TGTGCCCACTCGGGGGAGGGCACAGATACGCAGTATTTT
.,TRBV2,TRBD2,TRBJ2-7,CASSESVWGGSYEQYF,TGTGCCAGCAGTGAATCAGTATGGGGGGGGTCCTACGAGCAGTACTTC
few,TRBV6-6,.,TRBJ2-1,CASREFPLGHQFF,TGTGCCAGCAGGGAGTTCCCACTCGGTCATCAGTTCTTC
few,TRBV19,.,TRBJ2-7,CASSIELHRDTRKVLEQYF,TGTGCCAGTAGTATAGAGCTACACCGGGACACCCGGAAAGTTTTGGAGCAGTACTTC
.,TRBV11-2,TRBD2,TRBJ2-1,CASSYRLAHEQFF,TGTGCCAGCAGCTACCGACTAGCCCATGAGCAGTTCTTC
.,TRBV5-1,TRBD1,TRBJ1-1,CASSLHSGGTEAFF,TGCGCCAGCAGCTTACATTCAGGGGGGACTGAAGCTTTCTTT
.,TRBV4-2,.,TRBJ2-7,CASSQEVFLGRPSYEQYF,TGTGCCAGCAGCCAAGAGGTTTTTCTGGGGAGGCCCTCCTACGAGCAGTACTTC
.,TRBV18,.,TRBJ2-1,CASSPPLGEAVEDEQFF,TGTGCCAGCTCACCACCCCTAGGAGAGGCCGTCGAGGATGAGCAGTTCTTC
.,TRBV19,TRBD1,TRBJ1-5,CASKGAGLYQPQHF,TGTGCCAGTAAGGGGGCAGGCCTTTATCAGCCCCAGCATTTT
.,TRBV5-1,TRBD1,TRBJ1-4,CASSIGTANEKLFF,TGCGCCAGCAGCATCGGGACAGCTAATGAAAAACTGTTTTTT
.,TRBV27,.,TRBJ1-5,CASSFGPDQPQHF,TGTGCCAGCAGTTTCGGTCCGGATCAGCCCCAGCATTTT
.,TRBV7-9,.,TRBJ1-5,CASSLGGQPQHF,TGTGCCAGCAGCTTAGGCGGTCAGCCCCAGCATTTT
.,TRBV7-2,TRBD1,TRBJ1-1,CASSWGQGGNTEAFF,TGTGCCAGCAGCTGGGGACAGGGGGGGAACACTGAAGCTTTCTTT
once,TRBV6-1,TRBD1,TRBJ1-3,CASSASTGAENTIYF,TGTGCCAGCAGTGCCTCCACAGGGGCGGAAAACACCATATATTTT
few,TRBV7-9,.,TRBJ1-1,CASSLGATGYTEAFF,TGTGCCAGCAGCTTAGGGGCCACAGGGTACACTGAAGCTTTCTTT
.,TRBV29-1,TRBD1,TRBJ1-1,CSVVYPGRGFINTEAFF,TGCAGCGTTGTGTATCCCGGCAGGGGGTTTATTAACACTGAAGCTTTCTTT
few,TRBV6-5,TRBD1,TRBJ2-7,CASNRQGSSYEQYF,TGTGCCAGCAACCGACAGGGTTCCTCCTACGAGCAGTACTTC
.,TRBV9,.,TRBJ2-3,CASSVDGVTGAADTQYF,TGTGCCAGCAGCGTAGATGGGGTGACGGGAGCGGCAGATACGCAGTATTTT
.,TRBV27,TRBD2,TRBJ2-1,CASSLLGGSDYNEQFF,TGTGCCAGCAGTTTGTTGGGCGGGAGTGACTACAATGAGCAGTTCTTC
.,TRBV10-3,.,TRBJ2-1,CAIRDNYNEQFF,TGTGCCATCAGGGACAACTACAATGAGCAGTTCTTC
.,TRBV7-9,TRBD2,TRBJ2-1,CASSPPGLAGGRGEQFF,TGTGCCAGCAGCCCTCCGGGACTAGCGGGGGGGCGCGGTGAGCAGTTCTTC
.,TRBV5-6,TRBD1,TRBJ2-7,CASSLVFGTGGYEQYF,TGTGCCAGCAGCTTGGTGTTCGGGACAGGGGGTTACGAGCAGTACTTC